The TCR beta chain under discussion was sequenced for a study of T cells in Graves' hyperthyroidism and ophthalmopathy. In regard to this clonotype: Germline and junction disagree at one end, which may indicate a read error.

This CDR3 contains 14 residues. CDR1 and CDR2 (germline): LNHNV, YYDKDF (reference sequence). Amplified regions were TCR beta CDR3 sequences from RNA transcripts. First-round RT-PCR of the TCR CDR3 relied on the HTBI primer set. Each CDR3 protein gets one entry after TCRdb re-called the multiplex PCR reads with MiXCR. The table includes 480,000 or so distinct CDR3 sequences, over 35% detected once. The receptor was isolated from an adult woman with Graves' disease, either hyperthyroidism or ophthalmopathy (not recorded which). Sequencing input: peripheral blood or thyroid tissue (not recorded which). The chain uses TRBV15 and TRBJ2-2, with D possibly called TRBD1 or TRBD2 (5 bases each). CDR3 bases: TGTGCCACCAGCAGGTCAGGGAACACCGGGGAGCTGGTTTTT. This codes for CATSRSGNTGELVF.